A single T cell receptor beta chain is shown here with its context. One junction end disagrees with the germline gene, perhaps due to a read error. The sample is drawn from a study of blood T cell repertoires in COVID-19. Background on the study: The study drew acute and convalescent COVID-19 samples from the United States, Italy and Spain.

The CDR3 is 14 amino acids. Germline V CDR1 and CDR2: KGHSH, LQKENI. Study processing details: Reference gene primer amplification gave nucleated cell count estimates. The repertoire was sequenced with immunoSEQ multiplex PCR; TCRdb's copy has only in-frame clones and lacks some. That table furnishes V, J and clone size, whereas the DNA furnished D and trimming. The top ten clones hold about 1.7% of a sample with some 510,000 clones, 70% to 90% of them seen once. The study recruited people aged about 18 to 90 years across roughly 23 US areas. What the recovered Cohort 3 donors had was two negative PCRs, clearance, or symptom resolution.

Sequencing input: PBMCs or T cells enriched from blood (not recorded which). This TCR derives from a woman aged 40 to 50 who had recovered from COVID-19. V gene TRBV18 combines with J gene TRBJ2-1; 9 nucleotides agree with TRBD2. The CDR3 region has the DNA TGTGCCAGCGCACCGGGACTAGCCGAAGATCTCAGGTTCTTC. As protein: CASAPGLAEDLRFF.